This TCR beta chain derives from a study of blood T cell repertoires in COVID-19. Study-level background: Acute and convalescent COVID-19 samples came from the United States, Italy and Spain.

Study processing details: Cell counts per sample came from amplifying reference gene primers. Assay: immunoSEQ multiplex PCR; the TCRdb copy retains only in-frame clones and omits some. That table supplies the V and J calls and clone size; D and trimming were determined from the DNA. The table has approximately 250,000 clones, around 80% seen once. Assignment of participants to cohorts was predicated upon participant-reported clinical history. From germline, CDR1 is SEHNR and CDR2 FQNEAQ (reference sequence). The CDR3 consists of 14 residues. The ends lost 5 bases at V and 7 bases at J; junction bases unmatched: 5.

This chain uses TRBV7-9 with TRBJ1-5; 10 nucleotides agree with TRBD1. Material: PBMCs or T cells enriched from blood (not recorded which). The clonotype was recovered from a man aged 30 to 45 with acute COVID-19. CDR3 protein: CASSQTGGEQPQHF. The CDR3 DNA is TGTGCCAGCAGCCAGACAGGGGGCGAGCAGCCCCAGCATTTT. Based on the CDR3 plus reference TRBV7-9 and TRBJ1-5, the full variable domain is DTGVSQNPRHKITKRGQNVTFRCDPISEHNRLYWYRQTLGQGPEFLTYFQNEAQLEKSRLLSDRFSAERPKGSFSTLEIQRTEQGDSAMYLCASSQTGGEQPQHFGDGTRLSIL.